The entry that follows covers one T cell receptor beta chain sequence. What it binds is not known. As for the donors, each was a healthy bone marrow donor. The data originate from a study of cytomegalovirus exposure and HLA in healthy donors. Looking at the study overall: Earlier, 100 million or so unique TCR beta sequences were recovered from about 200 million T cells by an analysis. Study-level results: In a later analysis, an Asian-associated ancestry cluster reportedly showed fewer N-insertions than the roughly 730-donor mean.

This CDR3 has 17 amino acids. V lost 3 bases to trimming and J lost 4 bases; unmatched junction nucleotides: 12. Looked up from germline, CDR1 is WSHSY and CDR2 is SAAADI. The PCR made use of 60 Vbeta and 13 Jbeta primers. Repertoires were generated with immunoSEQ multiplex PCR, while TCRdb's copy carries only in-frame clones and drops some. The data hold 150,000 to 200,000 clones, with 70% to 90% observed a single time. Material: PBMCs. This chain connects TRBV10-2 to TRBJ2-5; the match to TRBD2 covers 9 bases. The receptor comes from a man between 18 and 35 years old in good health and CMV-seropositive. CDR3 sequence reads: CASSEVLRGGAGETQYF. The CDR3 DNA reads TGCGCCAGCAGTGAAGTCTTGCGCGGGGGGGCGGGAGAGACCCAGTACTTC.